The source of this T cell receptor beta chain is a study of PD-1 blockade in mismatch repair-deficient tumors (TCRdb year 2017). Regarding the study in general: Between late 2013 and September 2016, the trial enrolled 70 to 100 consecutive patients with 12 mismatch repair-deficient cancer types, every one of whom had been previously treated and was progressing. Deep sequencing of TCR CDR3 regions was used to track tumor-associated T cell clones in peripheral blood of patients responding to PD-1 blockade.

V is pared back by 5 bases and J by 5 bases, with 22 bases lying between the germline termini. The germline V gene (reference sequence) supplies CDR1 SEHNR and CDR2 FQNEAQ. Spanning cysteine to phenylalanine, the CDR3 consists of 16 amino acids. Only the CDR3 part of the read is kept: 48 bases, read in frame from the first base. Mismatch repair deficiency in every enrolled patient was established by polymerase chain reaction or immunohistochemistry. TCR sequencing was performed for a few patients who responded to pembrolizumab therapy. The phase II trial prospectively evaluated PD-1 blockade with pembrolizumab in advanced mismatch repair-deficient cancers, independent of tissue of origin. Peripheral blood T cell samples were collected serially, before PD-1 blockade began and at several time points afterward. Blood sampling times were reported as weeks after the first pembrolizumab dose. To prepare the library, the immunoSEQ multiplex PCR assay was applied. TCRdb's version of the immuneACCESS table is confined to in-frame rearrangements and falls short of the full clone set. An unresolved V gene accounts for under half of the shortfall where checked; the remainder is of unknown origin. This sample is represented by about 100,000 clones; roughly four fifths of them were singletons. The leading ten clones occupy around 6.9% of the sample.

General study outcomes and caveats: Tumor-resident clones, often undetectable in blood before treatment, expanded rapidly after pembrolizumab and then contracted, generally before radiologic responses.

Turning to this clone: Its antigen is currently not known. The input lacks base qualities; no much larger clone sits a single base away.

Sequenced material: peripheral blood, taken less than 37 weeks after starting pembrolizumab. This clonotype was sampled from an adult with mismatch repair-deficient cancer. The rearranged segments are TRBV7-9 and TRBJ2-7, and TRBD2 may be the D gene, going by 6 matching bases. CDR3 protein: CASSPPARDISDEQYF. Here is the DNA: TGTGCCAGCAGCCCTCCCGCGCGGGATATTTCAGACGAGCAGTACTTC.